This record concerns one T cell receptor (beta chain) sequence. Its antigen is not identified. The data are from a study of T cells after posttransplantation cyclophosphamide. Study-wide points: After PTCy, TRB diversity resembled that of CNI/methotrexate controls. Blood and skin or GI T cell repertoires showed limited TRB overlap.

Method: immunoSEQ multiplex PCR; TCRdb's copy keeps in-frame clones and lacks some. The repertoire holds under 15,000 clones, about 80% seen once, with about 3.5% in the top ten. Controls had myeloablative marrow grafts with methotrexate and calcineurin inhibitor, sampled at 1 year. The ends were cut back, 7 bases at V and 8 bases at J, with 15 bases in the middle. In germline, CDR1 is LNHDA, CDR2 SQIVND (reference sequence). CDR3 size: 14 residues. This clonotype was sampled from a male patient aged 25-45 years who received an allogeneic stem cell transplant from an unrelated donor, was CMV-positive, and had acute GVHD only. Some T cells may be transferred from the graft donor. This material consisted of PBMCs, taken less than 400 days after allogeneic stem cell transplant with calcineurin inhibitor and methotrexate. The chain combines TRBV19 with TRBJ1-6; D possibly corresponds to TRBD1 (6 bases). CDR3 bases: TGTGCCAGTACCTATGGGGGCAGCTATTCACCCCTCCACTTT. Translated, it gives CASTYGGSYSPLHF.